A single sample is the source of the 2 T cell receptor beta chains below, sequenced in a study of OX40 agonist ivuxolimab in advanced cancers. The method was immunoSEQ multiplex PCR; TCRdb's version includes in-frame clones alone and lacks a portion of them. The sample lists about 72,000 clones, 75% to 90% seen once, with about 0.94% in the top ten. This sample comprised CD4+ or CD8+ T cells sorted from blood, obtained in a trial of the OX40 agonist ivuxolimab. All receptors come from an adult with an advanced solid tumor such as melanoma, head and neck, liver or kidney cancer.

This chain joins TRBV11-2 and TRBJ1-2; no firm D call. The germline V and J ends were trimmed by 2 bases and 8 bases, with 15 bases remaining between them. This CDR3 has 14 amino acids. The germline gives CDR1 SGHAT, CDR2 FQNNGV. CDR3 amino acids: CASSLRTGIGGYTF. CDR3 coding DNA: TGTGCCAGCAGCTTAAGGACGGGGATTGGGGGCTACACCTTC.

The V gene is TRBV29-1, the J gene TRBJ2-1; D unclear. The CDR3 has 14 amino acids. Germline CDR1 reads SQVTM; CDR2 reads ANQGSEA. Trimming took off 3 bases at V and 0 bases at J, with 9 bases between the two ends. The CDR3 is CSVERPPSYNEQFF. The CDR3 DNA follows: TGCAGCGTTGAGCGCCCTCCCTCCTACAATGAGCAGTTCTTC.